This T cell receptor (beta chain) comes out of a study of T cell repertoires in cytomegalovirus infection (dated by TCRdb to between 2019 and 2020). With regard to the full study: Alongside well-studied HLA-B-restricted epitopes, the peptide stimulations were aimed at recently identified HLA-C-restricted CMV epitopes, whose presentation resists viral immunomodulation. Donor HLA type was relevant to the analysis, because carriage of CMV infection together with the matching HLA type was indicated by public TCR beta signatures.

Its CDR3 holds 13 amino acids, cysteine through phenylalanine. Only CDR3 DNA remains: 39 bases, in frame from the first base. CDR1 and CDR2 (MNHNS, SASEGT) derive from the germline V gene. The V end loses 6 bases and the J end loses 5 bases, and a stretch of 13 bases separates them. The treatment or condition label, as the study defines it: in vitro stimulation with specific CMV peptide epitopes to enrich CMV-specific T cells. On this clonotype itself: Its binding antigen is unknown. Base qualities are not provided; no much larger clone lies one nucleotide away.

Sequenced on an Illumina HiSeq 1500. Clones were called with MiXCR by TCRdb after fastp trimmed the public reads at Q25, and only in-frame beta chains were retained. Identical CDR3 proteins give one entry, which carries the most common genes and DNA. Present in this sample are about 890,000 distinct CDR3 sequences, roughly 30% of which were seen just once. The top ten hold around an eighth of the sample. The research as a whole found: Carriers of CMV infection plus the relevant HLA type were discriminated by the cumulative frequency of public TCR beta family members in the study cohort and in an independent roughly 380-donor cohort. The ex vivo response was dominated by HLA-C-restricted CMV-specific TCR beta clonotypes, which also provided the single most frequent clonotype in two of eight donors.

This TCR was sampled from a human donor in good health (CMV status not recorded). Some clones in this sample may be carry-over from other donors' samples. Material: cultured CD8+ T cells from PBMCs, obtained from culture after CMV antigen stimulation. The chain is made from TRBV6-1 and TRBJ1-1; perhaps TRBD1 is the D gene, with 5 bases matching. The CDR3 in this case is CASSAGFETEAFF. The nucleotides are TGTGCCAGCAGCGCAGGGTTCGAAACTGAAGCTTTCTTT.